This T cell receptor (beta chain) was sequenced in a study of blood T cell repertoires in COVID-19 (dated by TCRdb to about 2020). Some background on the complete study: The collaborator samples originated in the United States, Italy and Spain and spanned the acute and convalescent phases of COVID-19. Where available, HLA class I and class II types were obtained from metadata supplied by the sample provider rather than from assay-based typing. The material from the prospective study consisted of cDNA or gDNA derived from T cells, B-cell-depleted T cells, or PBMCs. Samples came from the ongoing ImmuneRACE study (first 160 participants) plus 1,254 subjects from 6 global collaborators. Nearly every sample came with metadata listing a de-identified subject ID, COVID-19 status, age in years and sex. The repertoires were made available in a free public database intended to serve as a resource for research on the immune response to SARS-CoV-2. Deeply sampled blood TCRbeta repertoires from subjects exposed to, actively infected with, or recovered from COVID-19 were included in the dataset.

With regard to this clone: Its recognized antigen is unknown. There are no base qualities to consult, and no much larger clone falls within one base.

The immunoSEQ Assay, a bias-controlled multiplex PCR, was used to amplify TCRbeta CDR3 regions from genomic DNA. As for the authors' bioinformatics: The number of nucleated cells in each sample was estimated from the amplification of reference gene primers within the assay. Sequence reads were collapsed and filtered to measure the absolute abundance of every unique TCRbeta CDR3 rearrangement. For each sample, productive Simpson clonality was calculated as the square root of Simpson's diversity index over productive rearrangements. TCRdb holds this immuneACCESS table with in-frame rearrangements only. Some clones are missing; in checked studies, unresolved V genes explain under half, and the rest has no known cause. That table furnishes V, J and clone size, whereas the DNA furnished D and trimming. This sample has some 340,000 clones in its table, and more than 85% of those were observed once. Roughly 3.9% of the sample comes from the top ten.

Participants in the prospective study were aged about 18 to 90 years, lived in approximately 26 United States geographic areas, and enrolled through a virtual design. Cohort assignment in the prospective study relied on participant-reported clinical history from a screening survey and a study questionnaire. Exposed participants had been in contact, within 2 weeks of entering the study, with a person who had a PCR-confirmed or clinician-diagnosed case of COVID-19. In the prospective study, whole blood, serum and a nasopharyngeal or oropharyngeal swab were collected from each participant by mobile phlebotomists. Over an approximately 2-month period, participants in the prospective study had the option of providing additional blood draws and questionnaires. Before DNA extraction, prospective study blood samples were shipped either frozen or at room temperature. Reading the germline V gene gives CDR1 SGHVS and CDR2 FNYEAQ. For this chain, trimming is 5 bases at the V end and 4 bases at the J end, and the number of junction bases without a gene match is 10. Including the terminal cysteine and phenylalanine, the CDR3 comprises 17 residues. Only the CDR3 portion is preserved as DNA: 51 bases, with reading frame beginning at the first base.

What the authors observed across the whole study: The amount of clinical and demographic metadata varied by source and participant and was provided uncurated.

The source is a woman aged 30 to 39 who had been exposed to COVID-19. The rearranged segments are TRBV7-6 and TRBJ2-1; TRBD2 aligns with 11 central bases. Sequencing input: PBMCs or T cells enriched from blood (not recorded which). The encoded CDR3 is CASSRLSGGAAYNEQFF. The DNA sequence follows: TGTGCCAGCAGCCGACTTAGCGGGGGGGCGGCGTACAATGAGCAGTTCTTC.